This record concerns one T cell receptor (beta chain) sequence. Study processing details: Estimates of nucleated cell counts were drawn from the amplification of reference gene primers. The assay was immunoSEQ multiplex PCR, and TCRdb's table has in-frame clones only and misses some. V, J and clone size were drawn from that table, and D and trimming were deduced from the DNA. The sample yields some 220,000 clones, roughly 85% seen once. Followed over time, Seattle patients had been enrolled while infection was active. The sample belongs to a study of blood T cell repertoires in COVID-19. Study at large: COVID-19 samples from acute and convalescent phases originated in the United States, Italy and Spain. PBMCs, B-cell-depleted T cells, or T cells were the source of the cDNA or gDNA that made up the material.

In germline, CDR1 is LNHDA, CDR2 SQIVND (reference sequence). There are 17 residues in the CDR3. V dropped 5 bases and J dropped 4 bases, with 21 bases sitting between them. V is TRBV19 and J is TRBJ1-5; tentative D call: TRBD1 (5 bases). This receptor was identified in a middle-aged man with COVID-19, enrolled during active disease. Sequencing was carried out using peripheral blood. The CDR3 DNA follows: TGTGCCAGTAGTGGGGGGGTGGGCCACCCGCGTAATCAGCCCCAGCATTTT. This gives the protein CASSGGVGHPRNQPQHF. Full variable domain (outside the CDR3, taken from reference TRBV19 and TRBJ1-5): DGGITQSPKYLFRKEGQNVTLSCEQNLNHDAMYWYRQDPGQGLRLIYYSQIVNDFQKGDIAEGYSVSREKKESFPLTVTSAQKNPTAFYLCASSGGVGHPRNQPQHFGDGTRLSIL.